The present TCR beta chain was sequenced within a study of blood T cell repertoires in COVID-19. About this clone: This sample also contains other DNA sequences that code for the same CDR3.

In the study's own analysis: The authors estimated nucleated cell counts from reference gene primer amplification. Only in-frame clones appear in the TCRdb table, and some are missing; sequencing was by immunoSEQ multiplex PCR. The DNA was the basis for D and trimming; V, J and clone size are from that table. The sample carries some 100,000 clones, around 82% recorded once. This receptor was taken from a human donor in a cohort sampled during active or convalescent COVID-19. Sample: peripheral blood.

CDR3 amino acids: CASSARLAGGRVHEQYF. CDR3 bases: TGTGCCAGTAGTGCTAGACTAGCGGGAGGGAGAGTCCATGAGCAGTACTTC. The chain links TRBV19 to TRBJ2-7; 14 bases agree with TRBD2. CDR3 length: 17 residues. Unmatched junction bases numbered 13, after V lost 5 bases and J lost 7 bases. Germline V gene sequence: CDR1 LNHDA, CDR2 SQIVND (reference sequence).